This T cell receptor (beta chain) was sequenced in a study of blood T cell repertoires in COVID-19. Study in general: Sources were T cells, B-cell-depleted T cells, or PBMCs; the material itself was cDNA or gDNA.

This clone was detected once. In the original analysis: Nucleated cell number was recorded as an estimate derived from reference gene primer amplification. TCRdb's table, derived via immunoSEQ multiplex PCR, lists solely in-frame clones and lacks some. The V and J calls and clone size were taken over from that table, and D and trimming were inferred from the DNA. The sample lists around 260,000 clones; less than 90% were seen once. The CDR3 length is 22 residues. This receptor was identified in a man aged 60-69 years who had recovered from COVID-19. V gene TRBV21-1 combines with J gene TRBJ2-6; the table's D call of TRBD2 was not tested on the DNA. TRBV21-1 is a listed pseudogene. The specimen sequenced was peripheral blood. The CDR3 DNA sequence: TGTGCCAGCAGGGTAGCGGGAGGGTGGCCCTCATTTTCCATCTCTGGGGCCAACGTCCTGACTTTC. Translating gives CASRVAGGWPSFSISGANVLTF.